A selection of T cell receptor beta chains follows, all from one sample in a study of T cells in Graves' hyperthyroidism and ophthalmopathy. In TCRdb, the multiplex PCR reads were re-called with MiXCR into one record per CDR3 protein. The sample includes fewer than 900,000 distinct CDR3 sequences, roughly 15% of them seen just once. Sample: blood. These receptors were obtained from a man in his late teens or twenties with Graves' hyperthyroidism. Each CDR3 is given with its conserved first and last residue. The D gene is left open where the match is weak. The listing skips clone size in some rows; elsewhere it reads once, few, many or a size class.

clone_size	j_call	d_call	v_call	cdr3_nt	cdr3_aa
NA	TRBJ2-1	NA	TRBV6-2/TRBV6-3	TGTGCCAGGCCATACATTAATGAGCAGTTCTTC	CARPYINEQFF
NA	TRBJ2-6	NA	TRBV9	TGTGCCAGCAGCGACATGGCAGGGGCCAACGTCCTGACTTTC	CASSDMAGANVLTF
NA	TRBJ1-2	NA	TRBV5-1	TGCGCCAGCAGCGCGGACGGAGGCTATGGCTACACCTTC	CASSADGGYGYTF
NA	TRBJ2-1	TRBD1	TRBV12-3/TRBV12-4	TGTGCCAGCAGTCCCCGGACAGGGGGAACGTGGATCCCCTACAATGAGCAGTTCTTC	CASSPRTGGTWIPYNEQFF
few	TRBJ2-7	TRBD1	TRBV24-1	TGTGCCACCAGTGATTCCGGGACAGGGTCCCACGAGCAGTACTTC	CATSDSGTGSHEQYF
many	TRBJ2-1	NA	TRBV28	TGTGCCAGCAGACAGGGGACTTACTCCTACAATGAGCAGTTCTTC	CASRQGTYSYNEQFF
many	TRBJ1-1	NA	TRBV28	TGTGCCAGCAGTTTATTCCTATCAGGGACGAACACTGAAGCTTTCTTT	CASSLFLSGTNTEAFF
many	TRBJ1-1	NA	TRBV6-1	TGTGCCAGCAGCTCAGGGAATTTGAACACTGAAGCTTTCTTT	CASSSGNLNTEAFF
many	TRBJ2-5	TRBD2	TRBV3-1	TGTGCCAGCAGCCAAGGAGGACTAGCGGGAGGGCTGTACCAAGAGACCCAGTACTTC	CASSQGGLAGGLYQETQYF
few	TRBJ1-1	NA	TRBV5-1	TGCGCCAGCAGCCCCTGGGGGAAATTGAACACTGAAGCTTTCTTT	CASSPWGKLNTEAFF
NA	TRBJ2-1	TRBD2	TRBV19	TGTGCCAGTAGCTCCTTAGGTAGGCTCCGGGGGGGCAATGAGCAGTTCTTC	CASSSLGRLRGGNEQFF
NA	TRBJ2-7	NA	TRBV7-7	TGTGCTAGCAGCTTAGGTCACATCGAAATGGGCTACGAGCAGTACTTC	CASSLGHIEMGYEQYF
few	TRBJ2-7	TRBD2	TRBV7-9	TGTGCCAGCAGCTCGACTACGACTAGCGCGACCAGCTCCTACGAGCAGTACTTC	CASSSTTTSATSSYEQYF
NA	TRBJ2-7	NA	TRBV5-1	TGCGCCAGCAGCTTGCAGGGGATGGAACGCTCCTACGAGCAGTACTTC	CASSLQGMERSYEQYF
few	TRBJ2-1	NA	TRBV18	TGTGCCAGCTCTTCGAACTTGGGGCCGGCGAATGAGCAGTTCTTC	CASSSNLGPANEQFF
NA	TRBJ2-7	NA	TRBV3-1	TGTGCCAGCAGCCGCCTGCCCCCGGCGGCAACTCCCTACGAGCAGTACTTC	CASSRLPPAATPYEQYF
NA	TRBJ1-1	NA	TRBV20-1	TGCAGTGCTAGAGCCAACCGACACAATATGAACACTGAAGCTTTCTTT	CSARANRHNMNTEAFF
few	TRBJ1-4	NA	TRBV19	TGTGCCAGTAGCCCGGACTTTGCAACTAATGAAAAACTGTTTTTT	CASSPDFATNEKLFF
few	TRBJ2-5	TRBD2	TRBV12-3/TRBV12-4	TGTGCCAGCAGTCCCGGGCTAGCGGGAGACGAAACCCAGTACTTC	CASSPGLAGDETQYF
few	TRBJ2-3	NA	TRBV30	TGTGCCTGGAGTATCCTTAGCACAGATACGCAGTATTTT	CAWSILSTDTQYF
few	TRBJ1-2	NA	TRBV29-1	TGCAGCGTTGAAGGGACAGAGCCCCTCGGATATGGCTACACCTTC	CSVEGTEPLGYGYTF
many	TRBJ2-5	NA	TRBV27	TGTGCCAGCAGTTCCGCACTACTGCAAGAGACCCAGTACTTC	CASSSALLQETQYF
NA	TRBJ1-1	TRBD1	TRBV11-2	TGTGCCAGCAGCAACCGGGACAGGGGGTTCCCTGAAGCTTTCTTT	CASSNRDRGFPEAFF
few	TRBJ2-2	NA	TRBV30	TGTGCCTGGAGTCCAAGGACAGCAAACACCGGGGAGCTGTTTTTT	CAWSPRTANTGELFF
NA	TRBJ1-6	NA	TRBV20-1	TGCAGTGCCACCCGAGGGGGTAATTCACCCCTCCACTTT	CSATRGGNSPLHF
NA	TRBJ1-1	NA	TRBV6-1	TGTGCCGGCAGTGAAGAGGGGGGGTACACTGAAGCTTTCTTT	CAGSEEGGYTEAFF
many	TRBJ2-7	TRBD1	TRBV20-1	TGCAGTGCCACGACAGGGGGCTGGGACGAGCAGTACTTC	CSATTGGWDEQYF
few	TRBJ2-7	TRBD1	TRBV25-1	TGTGCCAGCAGCGCACTCAGGACAGGTCCGGCCTACGAGCAGTACTTC	CASSALRTGPAYEQYF
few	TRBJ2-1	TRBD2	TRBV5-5	TGTGCCAGCAGCCCCAGGACTAGCGGGAGCTATGAGCAGTTCTTC	CASSPRTSGSYEQFF
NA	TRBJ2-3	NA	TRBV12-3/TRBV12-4	TGTGCCAGCAGTCTCCCCGAGGTGGTGACGCAGTATTTT	CASSLPEVVTQYF
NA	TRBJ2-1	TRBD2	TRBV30	TGTGCCTGGAGCGGGGTTGTGTACGGGAGGGCCTCTTTCGGTTACAATGAGCAGTTCTTC	CAWSGVVYGRASFGYNEQFF
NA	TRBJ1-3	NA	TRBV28	TGTGCCAGCAGTTTACCGGGACATCGGAACACCATATATTTT	CASSLPGHRNTIYF
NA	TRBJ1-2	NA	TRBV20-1	TGCAGTGCTAGAAGGACAGATGACTATGGCTACACCTTC	CSARRTDDYGYTF
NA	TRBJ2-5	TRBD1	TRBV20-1	TGCAGTGCTAGCCGGGACAGTCAAGAGACCCAGTACTTC	CSASRDSQETQYF
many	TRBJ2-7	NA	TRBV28	TGTGCCAGCAGTCCCTACCTAGAGGGCTACGAGCAGTACTTC	CASSPYLEGYEQYF
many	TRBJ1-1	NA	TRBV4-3	TGCGCCAGCAGCCATACAGGGAACACTGAAGCTTTCTTT	CASSHTGNTEAFF
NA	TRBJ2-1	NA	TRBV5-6	TGTGCCAGCAGCCCCCGGACAGTCCTCTCCGTCCATGAGCAGTTCTTC	CASSPRTVLSVHEQFF
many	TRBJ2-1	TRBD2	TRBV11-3	TGTGCCAGCAGCTTAGATCTGAGACTAGCGGGCCTGAACTCCTACAATGAGCAGTTCTTC	CASSLDLRLAGLNSYNEQFF
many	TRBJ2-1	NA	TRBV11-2	TGTGCCAGCAGCTTAGGGGCTTTGGGGCGAAGCTCCTACAATGAGCAGTTCTTC	CASSLGALGRSSYNEQFF
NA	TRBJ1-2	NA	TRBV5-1	TGCGCCAGCAGCTTGTATCGGGGGGCCTATGGCTACACCTTC	CASSLYRGAYGYTF
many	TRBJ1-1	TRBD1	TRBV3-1	TGTGCCAGCAGCCCAGGGACAGGGGGCGCCGGGAACACTGAAGCTTTCTTT	CASSPGTGGAGNTEAFF
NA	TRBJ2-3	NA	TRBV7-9	TGTGCCAGCTCCAATGACCCCACAGATACGCAGTATTTT	CASSNDPTDTQYF
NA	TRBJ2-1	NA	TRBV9	TGTGCCAGCAGCGTAGAGGGGTGGACTTCAAGCTCCTACAATGAGCAGTTCTTC	CASSVEGWTSSSYNEQFF
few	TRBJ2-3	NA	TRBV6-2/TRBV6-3	TGTGCCAGCAATCCAGGGGGGGCAGATACGCAGTATTTT	CASNPGGADTQYF
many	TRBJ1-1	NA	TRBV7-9	TGTGCCAGCAGCGCGACACCAGGTATCACTGAAGCTTTCTTT	CASSATPGITEAFF
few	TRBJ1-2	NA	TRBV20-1	TGCAGTGCTATTTGGACAGCTCATGGCTACACCTTC	CSAIWTAHGYTF
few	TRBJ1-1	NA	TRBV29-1	TGCAGCGCTATACCACCGGGCCGAAGTATCGGAGCTTTCTTT	CSAIPPGRSIGAFF
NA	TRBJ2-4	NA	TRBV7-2	TGTGCCAGCAGCTTAGTGAGTACTCAAGGGGACATTCAGTACTTC	CASSLVSTQGDIQYF
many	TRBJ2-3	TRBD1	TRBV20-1	TGCAGTGCCACCTACAGGGGGCGCGCAGATACGCAGTATTTT	CSATYRGRADTQYF
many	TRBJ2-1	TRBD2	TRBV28	TGTGCCAGCAGTCCCTGGGGTTTGACTAGCGGGAGTTTTCGTTGGCATGAGCAGTTCTTC	CASSPWGLTSGSFRWHEQFF
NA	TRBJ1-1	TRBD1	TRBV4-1	TGCGCCAGCAGCCAAGAACTCGTGGTTGACAGGGGAGCTTTCTTT	CASSQELVVDRGAFF
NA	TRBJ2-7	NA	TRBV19	TGTGCCAGTAGTATAGATCTTTGGGCCCCCTACGAGCAGTACTTC	CASSIDLWAPYEQYF
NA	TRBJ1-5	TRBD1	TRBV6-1	TGTGCCAGCAGCCTCACTGTCGGGACAGGTTCTTATAGCAATCAGCCCCAGCATTTT	CASSLTVGTGSYSNQPQHF
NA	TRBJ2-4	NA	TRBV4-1	TGCGCCAGTCAAGCCAAGGTACTTAAAAACATTCAGTACTTC	CASQAKVLKNIQYF
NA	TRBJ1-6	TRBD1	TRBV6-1	TGTGCCATTCTCGGACAGGGCTATTCACCCCTCCACTTT	CAILGQGYSPLHF